The clone carrying this T cell receptor beta chain occurred many times. As yet, its antigen is unknown. Axillary draining lymph nodes of breast cancer patients supplied the node samples. The data stem from a study of breast tumors, draining lymph nodes, adjacent tissues. Broader study findings: Luminal-like breast cancer showed significantly higher tumor–nontumor repertoire similarity than basal-like. Tumor repertoires ranked between lymph nodes and nontumor tissue in diversity, with V and J gene preferences. Data only fit, rather than demonstrated, lymph node origin of most tumor T cells.

CDR1 is MNHNS and CDR2 is SASEGT in the germline V gene. Trimming took 4 bases from V and 10 from J; bases not matched to a gene: 9. This CDR3 is 15 amino acids long. Each CDR3 protein gets one entry after TCRdb re-called the multiplex PCR reads with MiXCR. The table records more than 100,000 distinct CDR3 sequences, 20% to 25% of them present only once. This clonotype was sampled from a female donor with breast cancer. Some clones in this sample may be carry-over from other donors' samples. Source material: axillary lymph node tissue. The chain carries TRBV6-1 and TRBJ2-1; 11 bases fit TRBD2. The CDR3 DNA sequence: TGTGCCAGCAGTGCCTTAGCGGGAGGGCCCGGGGAGCAGTTCTTC. Amino acid sequence: CASSALAGGPGEQFF.